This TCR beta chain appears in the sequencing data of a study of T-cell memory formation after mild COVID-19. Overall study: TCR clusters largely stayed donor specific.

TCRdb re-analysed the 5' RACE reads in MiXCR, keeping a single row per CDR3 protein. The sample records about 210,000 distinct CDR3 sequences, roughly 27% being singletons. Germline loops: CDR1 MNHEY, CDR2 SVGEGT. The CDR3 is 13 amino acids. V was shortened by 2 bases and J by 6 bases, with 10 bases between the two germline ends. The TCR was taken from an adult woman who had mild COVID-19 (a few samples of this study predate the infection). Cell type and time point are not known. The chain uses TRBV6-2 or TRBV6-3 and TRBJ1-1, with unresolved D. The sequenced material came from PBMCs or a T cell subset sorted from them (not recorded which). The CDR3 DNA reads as TGTGCCAGCAGTTACGGCCCGGGAGCTGAAGCTTTCTTT. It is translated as CASSYGPGAEAFF.